The 26 T cell receptor beta chains presented below share a single source sample, sequenced in a study of shared clonotypes between healthy human individuals. Produced via immunoSEQ multiplex PCR; TCRdb's table is partial and in-frame only. The table has around 2,000,000 clones, roughly 94% seen once. The sequencing input was naive CD4+ T cells sorted from blood. Subset indicated: CD45RA+ positively selected. These receptor sequences come from a man aged 18 to 30 in good health.

This sequence joins TRBV6-5 and TRBJ2-3; TRBD1 is a possible D gene (6 bases). Germline loops: CDR1 MNHEY, CDR2 SVGAGI. The germline V and J ends were trimmed by 6 bases and 11 bases, with 12 bases remaining between them. This CDR3 region has 11 residues. CDR3 sequence: CASREGHLQYF. The CDR3 DNA is TGTGCCAGCAGAGAGGGACACCTGCAGTATTTT.

The V call is TRBV4-1, the J call TRBJ1-5, with 10 bases aligning to TRBD1. Germline V gene sequence: CDR1 MGHRA, CDR2 YSYEKL. Trimming removed 4 bases from V and 2 bases from J; junction bases left unmatched: 5. This CDR3 region has 16 residues. The CDR3 sequence: CASSPGGTGGNQPQHF. DNA of the CDR3: TGCGCCAGCAGCCCCGGCGGGACAGGGGGCAATCAGCCCCAGCATTTT.

V and J are TRBV2 and TRBJ1-5; D remains ambiguous. This CDR3 spans 11 amino acids. The germline gives CDR1 SNHLY, CDR2 FYNNEI. V was cut by 3 bases and J by 11 bases, with 8 bases left in between. This CDR3 reads CASSEKATQHF. CDR3 bases: TGTGCCAGCAGTGAGAAAGCCACCCAGCATTTT. The variable domain in full, with the rest retrieved from reference TRBV2 and TRBJ1-5, is EPEVTQTPSHQVTQMGQEVILRCVPISNHLYFYWYRQILGQKVEFLVSFYNNEISEKSEIFDDQFSVERPDGSNFTLKIRSTKLEDSAMYFCASSEKATQHFGDGTRLSIL.

The genes are TRBV2 and TRBJ1-6; a weak D match, TRBD1 (5 bases). The CDR3 contains 16 residues. V lost 5 bases and J 2 bases, leaving 13 bases between the germline ends. In germline, CDR1 is SNHLY, CDR2 FYNNEI. The CDR3 nucleotides read TGTGCCAGCAGTTACAGGTCTAGCCCCTATAATTCACCCCTCCACTTT. Residues: CASSYRSSPYNSPLHF. The full variable domain, completed using reference TRBV2 and TRBJ1-6, is EPEVTQTPSHQVTQMGQEVILRCVPISNHLYFYWYRQILGQKVEFLVSFYNNEISEKSEIFDDQFSVERPDGSNFTLKIRSTKLEDSAMYFCASSYRSSPYNSPLHFGNGTRLTVT.

The chain combines TRBV12-5 with TRBJ2-3, with 7 bases fitting TRBD1. Looked up from germline, CDR1 is LGHNT and CDR2 is FRNRAP. The V and J ends lost 2 bases and 10 bases, in that order; junction bases with no gene match: 3. CDR3 length equals 12 residues. CDR3 loop: CASGLRGPPQYF. In DNA, the CDR3 is TGTGCTAGTGGTTTGAGGGGGCCCCCGCAGTATTTT.

The V call is TRBV5-6, the J call TRBJ2-2, with D perhaps matching TRBD2 (6 bases). Germline V gene data show CDR1 as SGHDT and CDR2 as YYEEEE. V lost 3 bases and J lost 5, with 17 bases in between. This CDR3 has 16 amino acids. CDR3 sequence: CASSSPGTARTGELFF. The CDR3 DNA sequence: TGTGCCAGCAGCTCACCCGGGACTGCGCGGACCGGGGAGCTGTTTTTT.

V gene TRBV27 combines with J gene TRBJ2-2; D is uncertain. V lost 3 bases, J lost 1 base, and 6 bases lay in between. Germline-derived CDR1 and CDR2 are MNHEY and SMNVEV (reference sequence). There are 14 residues in the CDR3. In DNA, the CDR3 is TGTGCCAGCAGTTTGGTACGGAACACCGGGGAGCTGTTTTTT. It encodes CASSLVRNTGELFF.

V gene TRBV6-6 combines with J gene TRBJ1-1; D is perhaps TRBD1 (5 bases). CDR3 length: 16 residues. Germline lookup yields CDR1 MNHNY and CDR2 SVGAGI (reference sequence). Deletions cut 3 bases from V and 0 bases from J, with 14 bases between. CDR3 nucleotides: TGTGCCAGCAGTTATAGGAAGGGGAGGATGAACACTGAAGCTTTCTTT. Protein: CASSYRKGRMNTEAFF.

In regard to this clone: The sample contains more than one DNA sequence encoding this CDR3. V and J are TRBV27 and TRBJ2-7, with 8 bases aligning to TRBD1. V was pared by 2 bases and J by 3 bases, with 0 bases of the junction left unmatched. CDR1 is MNHEY, CDR2 SMNVEV, per germline (reference sequence). The CDR3 has 13 amino acids. The chain's CDR3 is CASSLDRGYEQYF. The CDR3 DNA reads TGTGCCAGCAGTTTAGACAGGGGCTACGAGCAGTACTTC.

This chain connects TRBV11-3 to TRBJ2-2; no definite D call. CDR1 is SGHNT, CDR2 YENEEA, per germline. V was clipped by 5 bases and J by 4 bases, with 11 bases between them. The length of the CDR3 is 14 residues. The CDR3: CASSQSSSTGELFF. The CDR3, as DNA: TGTGCCAGCAGCCAATCAAGCAGCACCGGGGAGCTGTTTTTT.

The rearrangement links TRBV10-3 to TRBJ2-2; TRBD1 matches 9 bases. CDR1 ENHRY and CDR2 SYGVKD come from the germline V gene. Trimming at V came to 7 bases and at J to 6 bases, leaving 12 bases not matched to a gene. This CDR3 spans 16 amino acids. The CDR3 spells CAINLGTGPSPGELFF. The CDR3, as DNA: TGTGCCATCAACCTAGGGACAGGGCCTTCTCCCGGGGAGCTGTTTTTT.

This rearrangement joins TRBV7-2 to TRBJ2-7; TRBD1 agrees at 12 bases. This CDR3 spans 16 amino acids. V trimming: 5 bases; J trimming: 7 bases; junction bases outside the gene matches: 12. Germline V gives CDR1 SGHTA, CDR2 FQGNSA. CDR3 DNA sequence: TGTGCCAGCAGCCCCGACGCGGGACAGGGGGCACGAGAGCAGTACTTC. This encodes CASSPDAGQGAREQYF.

The chain is built from TRBV10-3 and TRBJ2-3; D is unclear. Trimming removed 2 bases from V and 5 bases from J, with 5 bases in between. This CDR3 region has 12 residues. CDR1 ENHRY and CDR2 SYGVKD come from the germline V gene. CDR3 amino acids: CAISENKDTQYF. Here the CDR3 DNA reads TGTGCCATCAGTGAGAACAAAGATACGCAGTATTTT.

This clone was picked up one time. For the CDR3, the DNA is TGCGCCAGCAGCCAAGAGGAGTCTAGCGTCTTCGGGGAGCAGTTCTTC. Its protein product is CASSQEESSVFGEQFF. The chain uses TRBV4-1 and TRBJ2-1; tentative D call: TRBD2 (6 bases). The CDR3 extends over 16 amino acids. V lost 0 bases to trimming and J lost 10 bases, with 19 bases between them. Germline-derived CDR1 and CDR2 are MGHRA and YSYEKL.

The gene calls are TRBV10-3 and TRBJ1-2; perhaps TRBD1 as D (5 bases). The CDR3 length is 14 residues. Per the germline V gene, CDR1 is ENHRY and CDR2 is SYGVKD. The V and J ends lost 0 bases and 6 bases respectively, with 11 bases between them. The CDR3 nucleotides are TGTGCCATCAGTGAGTCGAATCTGGGACATGGCTACACCTTC. This encodes CAISESNLGHGYTF.

This clone was observed a single time. Additional DNA sequences in this sample encode the identical CDR3. CDR3 loop: CASGLGLAGGETQYF. CDR3 sequence (DNA): TGTGCTAGTGGTTTGGGACTAGCAGGGGGAGAGACCCAGTACTTC. V usage is TRBV12-5 and J usage is TRBJ2-5; the D call may be TRBD1 or TRBD2 (7 bases each). This CDR3 has 15 residues. Trimming left V 1 base short and J 4 bases short, with 13 bases between. Germline V lookup: CDR1 LGHNT, CDR2 FRNRAP.

The gene calls are TRBV10-3 and TRBJ1-1; D is undetermined. The CDR3 sequence is 15 residues long. CDR1 and CDR2 (germline): ENHRY, SYGVKD. Trimming took 0 bases from V and 6 from J, leaving 14 bases between them. CDR3 DNA: TGTGCCATCAGTGAGTCTGGCTCCGGAGAGGCTGAAGCTTTCTTT. Its translation is CAISESGSGEAEAFF.

The chain uses TRBV29-1 and TRBJ2-7, with a possible D match to TRBD1 (6 bases). V gave up 7 bases and J gave up 0 bases, with 16 bases separating them. This CDR3 region has 14 residues. Germline V gene lookup returns CDR1 SQVTM and CDR2 ANQGSEA. As DNA, the CDR3 is TGCAGCGCCGAGTCCGACAGGAGCTCCTACGAGCAGTACTTC. Amino acid sequence: CSAESDRSSYEQYF.

The chain has TRBV6-5 and TRBJ1-2; 9 bases are a match to TRBD1. V gave up 6 bases and J gave up 2 bases; unmatched junction bases: 7. This CDR3 region has 15 residues. Germline V gene lookup returns CDR1 MNHEY and CDR2 SVGAGI. The CDR3 protein is CASRGTGTGNYGYTF. The CDR3 nucleotides read TGTGCCAGCAGGGGAACCGGGACAGGGAACTATGGCTACACCTTC.

Of note for this clone: The sample contains more than one DNA sequence encoding this CDR3. The chain couples TRBV30 to TRBJ1-5; D not certain. Germline V gene sequence: CDR1 GTSNPN, CDR2 SVGIG (reference sequence). The V end was cut by 1 base, the J end by 4 bases, with 11 bases between. CDR3 length: 14 residues. The DNA for the CDR3 is TGTGCCTGGAGTGCCGGTGGGAGAAATCAGCCCCAGCATTTT. This gives the protein CAWSAGGRNQPQHF.

The chain joins TRBV28 to TRBJ1-5; tentative D call: TRBD1 (6 bases). V lost 6 bases to trimming and J lost 0 bases, with 12 bases between them. CDR1 and CDR2 from the germline V gene are MDHEN and SYDVKM. This CDR3 region has 15 residues. CDR3 sequence (DNA): TGTGCCAGCAGCCTCGACAGGAATAGCAATCAGCCCCAGCATTTT. It encodes CASSLDRNSNQPQHF.

V and J are TRBV5-1 and TRBJ1-1, with D perhaps TRBD1 (6 bases). From germline, CDR1 is SGHRS and CDR2 YFSETQ. Trimming stripped 5 bases from V and 0 bases from J, with 11 bases between. The CDR3 runs 14 residues. The CDR3 sequence is CASRVGQMNTEAFF. The DNA for the CDR3 is TGCGCCAGCAGGGTCGGACAGATGAACACTGAAGCTTTCTTT.

This chain links TRBV25-1 with TRBJ2-7, with a weak D call TRBD1 (7 bases). The CDR3 consists of 12 residues. With 3 bases removed from V and 9 bases from J, the gap between germline ends came to 12 bases. Looked up from germline, CDR1 is MGHDK and CDR2 is SYGVNS. Written as DNA, the CDR3 is TGTGCCAGCAGTGATGACAGGGAGGCGCAGTACTTC. Protein sequence: CASSDDREAQYF.

This clone was counted once. The V and J genes are TRBV11-2 and TRBJ2-1, with unresolved D. Deletions cut 6 bases from V and 6 bases from J, with 18 bases between. This CDR3 is built from 15 residues. Germline lookup yields CDR1 SGHAT and CDR2 FQNNGV. The DNA for the CDR3 is TGTGCCAGCAGTCCCGGACGGGTGCTCAGCAATGAGCAGTTCTTC. Translation gives CASSPGRVLSNEQFF.

The chain recombines TRBV19 with TRBJ1-5; a weak D match, TRBD1 (5 bases). V was shortened by 6 bases and J by 2 bases, with 17 bases between the two germline ends. The CDR3 contains 16 residues. Germline lookup yields CDR1 LNHDA and CDR2 SQIVND (reference sequence). Written as DNA, the CDR3 is TGTGCCAGTAGCCCCGGGGGGGGGATCGGCAATCAGCCCCAGCATTTT. As protein: CASSPGGGIGNQPQHF.

This chain joins TRBV5-3 and TRBJ2-7; D gene ambiguous. TRBV5-3 is an ORF; its function is uncertain. This CDR3 comprises 9 residues. Trimming removed 7 bases at V and 6 bases at J, with 5 bases between. CDR3 region: CARGVEQYF. Here the CDR3 DNA reads TGTGCCAGAGGGGTCGAGCAGTACTTC.